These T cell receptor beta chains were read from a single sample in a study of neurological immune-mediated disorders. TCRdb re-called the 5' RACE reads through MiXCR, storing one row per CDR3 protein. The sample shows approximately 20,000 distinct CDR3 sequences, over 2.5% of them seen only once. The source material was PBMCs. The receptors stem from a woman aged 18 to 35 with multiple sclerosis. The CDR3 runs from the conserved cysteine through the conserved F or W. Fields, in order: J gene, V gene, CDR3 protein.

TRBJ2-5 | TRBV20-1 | CSASGPRGPETQYF
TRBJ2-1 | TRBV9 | CASSSQGLAGLEQFF
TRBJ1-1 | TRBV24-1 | CATEKGPNTEAFF
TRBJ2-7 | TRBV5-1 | CASSLGRDYEQYF
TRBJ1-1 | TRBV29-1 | CSVQGGGTEAFF
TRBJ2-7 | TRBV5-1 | CASSLEDRSYEQYF
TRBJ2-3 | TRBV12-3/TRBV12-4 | CASSFGESTDTQYF
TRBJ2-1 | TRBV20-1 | CSAGSGSLIYNEQFF
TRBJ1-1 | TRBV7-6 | CASSGGQGRTEAFF
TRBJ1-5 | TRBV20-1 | CSAKDREGGQPQHF
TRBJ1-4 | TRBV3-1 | CASSRTGGNEKLFF
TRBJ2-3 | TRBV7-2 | CASSLRGVPTSVTQYF
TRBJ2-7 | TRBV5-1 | CASSNPGLTNNEQYF
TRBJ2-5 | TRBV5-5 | CASSLGREIQTQYF
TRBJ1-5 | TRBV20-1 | CSAREGRGNQPQHF
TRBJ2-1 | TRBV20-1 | CSAREGEAEQFF
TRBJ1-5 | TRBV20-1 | CSARMDRGNQPQHF
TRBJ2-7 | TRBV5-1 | CASSLQGYEQYF
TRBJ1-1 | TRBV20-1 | CSARGQGLRAFF
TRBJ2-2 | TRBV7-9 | CASSLTRGSGELFF
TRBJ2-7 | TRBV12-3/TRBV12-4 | CASSWGGVDSGYEQYF
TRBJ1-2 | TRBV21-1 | CASSNLGDRANYGYTF
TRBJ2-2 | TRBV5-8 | CASSKGVTNTGELFF
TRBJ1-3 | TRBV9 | CASSETGAGNTIYF
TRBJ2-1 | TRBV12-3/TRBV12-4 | CAITTGTTGEQFF
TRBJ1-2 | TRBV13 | CASSLKGHGYTF
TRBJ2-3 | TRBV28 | CASSGTSGGSTDTQYF
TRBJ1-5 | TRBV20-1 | CSARSNKAGNQPQNF
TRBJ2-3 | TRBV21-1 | CASRDRTDTQYF
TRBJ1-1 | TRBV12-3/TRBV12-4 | CASRAGGIAEAFF
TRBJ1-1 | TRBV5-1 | CASSSDGVENTEAFF
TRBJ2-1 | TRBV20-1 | CSASKGRESRNEQFF
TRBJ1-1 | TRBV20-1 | CSARAPDRGTEAFF
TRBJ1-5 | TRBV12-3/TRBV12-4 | CASSFGDGRGNQPQHF
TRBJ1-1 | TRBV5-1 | CASSLDAGTGGYNTEAFF
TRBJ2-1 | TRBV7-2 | CASSLGQGLDEQFF
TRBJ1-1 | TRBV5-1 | CASSDGTPGGGTEAFF
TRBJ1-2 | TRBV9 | CASSVATDSANYGYTF
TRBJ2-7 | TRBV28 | CASTRTSVSYEQYF
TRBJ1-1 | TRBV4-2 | CASSQDRTGVAEAFF
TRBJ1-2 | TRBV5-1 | CASNTETGAHGYTF
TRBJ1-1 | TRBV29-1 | CSVRTAGDTEAFF
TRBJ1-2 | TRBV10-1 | CASSDGSYGYTF
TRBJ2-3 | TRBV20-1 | CSAGTSGVVDTQYF
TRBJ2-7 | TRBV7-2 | CASSLASGEQYF
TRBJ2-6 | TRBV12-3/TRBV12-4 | CASSGDSGANVLTF
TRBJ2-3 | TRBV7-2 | CASSYRRGTADTQYF
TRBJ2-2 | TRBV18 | CASSPPIGVIAGELFF
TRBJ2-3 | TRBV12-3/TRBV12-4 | CASTPRQGGWDTQYF
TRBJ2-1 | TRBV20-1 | CSAREGRGYNEQFF
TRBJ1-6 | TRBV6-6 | CASSYSGDGSPLHF
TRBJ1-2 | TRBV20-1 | CSARPDRGRFYGYTF
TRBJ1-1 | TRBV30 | CAWSGAFNTEAFF
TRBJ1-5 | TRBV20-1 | CSANRGDQPQHF
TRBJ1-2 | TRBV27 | CASSLQGNYGYTF
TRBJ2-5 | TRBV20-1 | CSARDPVETQYF
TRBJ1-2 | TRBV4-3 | CASSQTTIHYGYTF
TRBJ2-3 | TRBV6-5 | CASSYSLLAPSSTDTQYF